This T cell receptor (beta chain) is drawn from a study of shared clonotypes between healthy human individuals. Findings and caveats of the study: Generation probability values for non-shared clonotypes were lower than those for clonotypes shared by all four donors. In a handful of donors, around 5.5% of naive CD4 clonotypes appeared in common.

A note on this clone: Antigen: not known. Other nucleotide sequences from this sample produce the same CDR3.

Profiling relied on immunoSEQ multiplex PCR, and the TCRdb table lists in-frame clones only, not all of them. The sample yields approximately 620,000 clones, around 97% seen once. Investigators divided CD4+ cells into CD45RA+ naive and CD45RA-negative memory subsets. The sequenced sample was naive CD4+ T cells sorted from blood. The subset is: CD45RA+ positively selected. The clonotype was recovered from a woman aged 25 to 39 in good health.

In DNA, the CDR3 is TGTGCCAGCAGCTTAATACAGGGATCCTACAATGAGCAGTTCTTC. Protein sequence: CASSLIQGSYNEQFF. The chain joins TRBV7-3 to TRBJ2-1; possible D gene TRBD1, 6 bases. Germline CDR1 reads SGHTA; CDR2 reads FQGTGA. This CDR3 has 15 residues. V was clipped by 1 base and J by 1 base, with 8 bases between them.